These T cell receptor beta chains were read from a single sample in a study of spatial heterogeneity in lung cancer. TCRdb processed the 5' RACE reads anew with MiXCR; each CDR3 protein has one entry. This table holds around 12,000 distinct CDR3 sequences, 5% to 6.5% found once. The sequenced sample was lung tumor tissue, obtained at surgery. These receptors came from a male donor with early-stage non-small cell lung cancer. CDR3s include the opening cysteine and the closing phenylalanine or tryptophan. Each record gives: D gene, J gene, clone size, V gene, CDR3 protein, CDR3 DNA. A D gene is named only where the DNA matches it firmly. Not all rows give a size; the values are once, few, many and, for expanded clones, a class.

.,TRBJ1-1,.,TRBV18,CASSPPGRGQGTEAFF,TGTGCCAGCTCACCCCCGGGCCGGGGGCAGGGGACTGAAGCTTTCTTT
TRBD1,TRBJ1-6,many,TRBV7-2,CASSLKTGDGSPLHF,TGTGCCAGCAGCTTAAAGACAGGGGATGGTTCACCCCTCCACTTT
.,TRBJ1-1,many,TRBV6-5,CASSRELRGTEAFF,TGTGCCAGCAGCCGTGAACTGCGTGGCACTGAAGCTTTCTTT
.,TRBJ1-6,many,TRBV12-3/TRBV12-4,CASSLMGYNSPLHF,TGTGCCAGCAGTTTGATGGGGTATAATTCACCCCTCCACTTT
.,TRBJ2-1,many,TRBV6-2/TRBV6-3,CASSSPRLSRVNEQFF,TGTGCCAGCAGCTCCCCCCGTCTAAGCAGGGTCAATGAGCAGTTCTTC
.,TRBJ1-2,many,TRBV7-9,CASSPNPRGYTF,TGTGCCAGCAGCCCCAACCCCCGTGGCTACACCTTC
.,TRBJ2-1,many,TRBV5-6,CASSFFGPEQFF,TGTGCCAGCAGCTTTTTTGGGCCTGAGCAGTTCTTC
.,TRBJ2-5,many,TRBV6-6,CASSYPWRGESETQYF,TGTGCCAGCAGTTACCCCTGGAGGGGGGAGTCGGAGACCCAGTACTTC
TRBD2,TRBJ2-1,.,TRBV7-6,CASSLEISGSYNEQFF,TGTGCCAGCAGCTTAGAAATTAGCGGGAGTTATAATGAGCAGTTCTTC
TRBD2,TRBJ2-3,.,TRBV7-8,CASTPTRLAGTDTQYF,TGTGCCAGCACCCCGACCCGGCTAGCGGGCACAGATACGCAGTATTTT
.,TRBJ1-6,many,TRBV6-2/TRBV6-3,CASSYLGYGSPLHF,TGTGCCAGCAGTTACTTGGGCTACGGATCACCCCTCCACTTT
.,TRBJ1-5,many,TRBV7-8,CASSSFRDGYNQPQHF,TGTGCCAGCAGCTCGTTTAGAGACGGGTACAATCAGCCCCAGCATTTT
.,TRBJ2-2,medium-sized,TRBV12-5,CASGRPQVGSGELFF,TGTGCTAGTGGTCGACCTCAAGTGGGGTCCGGGGAGCTGTTTTTT